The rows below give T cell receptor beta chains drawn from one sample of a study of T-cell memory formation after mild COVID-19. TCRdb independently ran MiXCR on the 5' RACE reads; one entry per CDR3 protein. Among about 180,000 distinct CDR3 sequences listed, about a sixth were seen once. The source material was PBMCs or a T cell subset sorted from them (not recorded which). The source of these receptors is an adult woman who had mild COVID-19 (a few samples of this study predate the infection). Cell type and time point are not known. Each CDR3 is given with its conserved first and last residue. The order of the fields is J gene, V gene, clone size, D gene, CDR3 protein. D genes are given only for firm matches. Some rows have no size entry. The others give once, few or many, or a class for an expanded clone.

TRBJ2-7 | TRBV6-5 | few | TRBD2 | CASSYPPPSGTPYEQYF
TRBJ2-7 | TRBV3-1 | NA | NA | CASSQSSVAYEQYF
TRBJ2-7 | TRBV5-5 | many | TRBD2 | CASRPGTSGLQRSYEQYF
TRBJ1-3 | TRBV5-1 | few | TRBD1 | CASSSTGSSIGNTIYF
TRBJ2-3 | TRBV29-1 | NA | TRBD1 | CSVDGQAPGTDTQYF
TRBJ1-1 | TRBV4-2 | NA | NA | CASSQGTATNTEAFF
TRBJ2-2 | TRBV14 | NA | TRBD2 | CASSQPGLAGSAGELFF
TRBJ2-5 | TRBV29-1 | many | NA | CSVEEWRQETQYF
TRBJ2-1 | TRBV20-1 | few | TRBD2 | CSAAQPSGRDHNEQFF
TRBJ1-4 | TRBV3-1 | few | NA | CASRPASGEKLFF
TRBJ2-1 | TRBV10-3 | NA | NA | CAISEGTPPYNEQFF
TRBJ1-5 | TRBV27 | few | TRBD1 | CASSRDRTNQPQHF
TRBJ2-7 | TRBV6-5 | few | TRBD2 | CASSEGLGSYEQYF
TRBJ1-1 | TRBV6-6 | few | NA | CASSYRLGRTTEAFF
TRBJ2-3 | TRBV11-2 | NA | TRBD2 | CASSLSSGGPADTQYF
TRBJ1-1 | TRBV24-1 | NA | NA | CATSVRIGGRTEAFF
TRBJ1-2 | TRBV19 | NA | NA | CASTGADGYTF
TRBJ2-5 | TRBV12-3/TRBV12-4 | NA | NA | CASASLETQYF
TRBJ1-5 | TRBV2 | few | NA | CASKGLIQPQHF
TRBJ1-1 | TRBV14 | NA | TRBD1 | CASSQLTLRDSKLEAFF
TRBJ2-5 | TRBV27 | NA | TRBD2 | CASSYLTSGGQETQYF
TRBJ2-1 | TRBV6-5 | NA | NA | CASRTGLKQFF
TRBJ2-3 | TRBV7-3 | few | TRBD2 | CASSQHPGLAESNADTQYF
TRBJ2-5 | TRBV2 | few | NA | CASSDLLALETQYF
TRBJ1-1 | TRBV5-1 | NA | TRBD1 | CASSRTGTGNTEAFF
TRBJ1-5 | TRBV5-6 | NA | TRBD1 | CASSTRDSGNQPQHF
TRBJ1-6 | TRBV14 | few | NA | CASSSSRDIFLSSYNSPLHF
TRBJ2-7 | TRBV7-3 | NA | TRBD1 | CASSPGTGGDEQYF
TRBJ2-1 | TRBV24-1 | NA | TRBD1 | CATSDRRGTGIHEQFF
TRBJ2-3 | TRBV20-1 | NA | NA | CSASADTDTQYF
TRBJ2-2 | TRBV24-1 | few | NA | CATSTGASGLFF
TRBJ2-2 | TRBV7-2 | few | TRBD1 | CASSWGTGDTGELFF
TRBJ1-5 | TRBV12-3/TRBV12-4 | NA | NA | CASSLLEGQPQHF
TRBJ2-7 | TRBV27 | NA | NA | CASSRRDSYEQYF
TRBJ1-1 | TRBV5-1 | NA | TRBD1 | CASSWKDRVNTEAFF
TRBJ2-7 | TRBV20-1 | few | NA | CSAGSSMHYEQYF
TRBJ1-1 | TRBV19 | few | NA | CASNVYTEAFF
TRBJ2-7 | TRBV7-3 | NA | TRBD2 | CASSFRREGEQYF
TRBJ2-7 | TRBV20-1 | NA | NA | CSARVNGSFLREQYF
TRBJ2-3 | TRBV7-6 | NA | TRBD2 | CASSLARLAAGQADTQYF
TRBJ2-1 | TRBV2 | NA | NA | CASSERQLRGNEQFF
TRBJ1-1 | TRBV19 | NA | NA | CASSVNRAVTEAFF
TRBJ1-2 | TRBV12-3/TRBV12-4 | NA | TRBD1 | CASSDTGGRYGYTF
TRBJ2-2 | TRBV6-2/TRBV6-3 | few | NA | CASSKRGSGELFF
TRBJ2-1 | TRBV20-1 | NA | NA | CSAPTYDRNNEQFF
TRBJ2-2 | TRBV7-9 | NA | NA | CASSFFTATGELFF
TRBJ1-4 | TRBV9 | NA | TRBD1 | CASSVGQGVEKLFF
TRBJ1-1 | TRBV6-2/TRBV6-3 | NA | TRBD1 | CASRNPNRGRTEAFF
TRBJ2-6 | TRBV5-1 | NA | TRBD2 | CASSLTGEGRTRRGGANVLTF
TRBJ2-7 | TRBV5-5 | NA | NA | CASSLEWGKKQYF
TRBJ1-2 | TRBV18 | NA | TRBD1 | CASSPGTGDNGYTF
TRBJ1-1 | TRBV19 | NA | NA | CASSHPRGRTEAFF
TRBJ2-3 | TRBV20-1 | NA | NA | CSAREAGTIHTQYF
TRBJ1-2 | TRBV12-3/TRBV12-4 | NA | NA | CASSEAPPDYGYTF
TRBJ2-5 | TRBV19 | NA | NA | CASNVGNPGETQYF